This TCR beta chain comes out of a study of Ad26.COV2.S vaccination and SARS-CoV-2 variants. The germline V gene encodes CDR1 SGHTA and CDR2 FQGNSA. V was pared by 3 bases and J by 2 bases, with 7 bases of the junction left unmatched. This CDR3 region has 17 residues. Some clones are missing from TCRdb's copy, which holds only in-frame ones; the method was immunoSEQ multiplex PCR. The sample shows hundreds of thousands of clones, 75% to 95% of them seen only once. The treatment denotes: around 19 received Ad26.COV2.S at low or high dose, single or two shots; 5 received placebo; per-sample allocation not given. Specimens were obtained on day 63 following the first vaccine or placebo injection.

The chain has TRBV7-2 and TRBJ2-6; 7 nucleotides align to TRBD1. The sample was peripheral blood, taken in a trial of Ad26.COV2.S vaccine versus placebo. The clonotype comes from a person aged 18-65 years who received the Ad26.COV2.S COVID-19 vaccine or a placebo. Here the CDR3 DNA reads TGTGCCAGCAGCTTGGGTCCCGGGACAGCTGGGGCCAACGTCCTGACTTTC. It yields the protein CASSLGPGTAGANVLTF. Variable domain in full (rest from reference TRBV7-2 and TRBJ2-6): GAGVSQSPSNKVTEKGKDVELRCDPISGHTALYWYRQSLGQGLEFLIYFQGNSAPDKSGLPSDRFSAERTGGSVSTLTIQRTQQEDSAVYLCASSLGPGTAGANVLTFGAGSRLTVL.